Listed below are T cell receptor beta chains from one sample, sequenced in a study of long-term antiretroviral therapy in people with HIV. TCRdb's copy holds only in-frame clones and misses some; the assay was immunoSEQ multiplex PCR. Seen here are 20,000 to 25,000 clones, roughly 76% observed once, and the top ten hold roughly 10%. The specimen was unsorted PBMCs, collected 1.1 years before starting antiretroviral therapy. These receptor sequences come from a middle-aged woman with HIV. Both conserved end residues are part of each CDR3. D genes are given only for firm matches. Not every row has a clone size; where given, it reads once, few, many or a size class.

DNA: TGTGCCAGCGCAAGGGACAGGTGGGAGACCCAGTACTTC
CDR3: CASARDRWETQYF
V: TRBV2
size: .
J: TRBJ2-5
D: TRBD1

DNA: TGTGCCAGTAGACTCCGGGCCCCGAACACTGAAGCTTTCTTT
CDR3: CASRLRAPNTEAFF
V: TRBV19
size: .
J: TRBJ1-1
D: .

DNA: TGTGCCAGCAGTTACTATTCGGGACAGGGGTTTGCTGAAGCTTTCTTT
CDR3: CASSYYSGQGFAEAFF
V: TRBV6-5
size: .
J: TRBJ1-1
D: TRBD1

DNA: TGTGCCAGCAGTGAAGAATCGGGGGGAAATCAGCCCCAGCATTTT
CDR3: CASSEESGGNQPQHF
V: TRBV2
size: .
J: TRBJ1-5
D: .

DNA: TGTGCCAGCAGTGAAGTATCGACAGACTATGGCTACACCTTC
CDR3: CASSEVSTDYGYTF
V: TRBV6-1
size: .
J: TRBJ1-2
D: .

DNA: TGTGCCAGCAGGTTCAGGGCGGCCACTGAAGCTTTCTTT
CDR3: CASRFRAATEAFF
V: TRBV6-5
size: .
J: TRBJ1-1
D: .

DNA: TGCAGCGTTGGGACAGGCGATTACACCGGGGAGCTGTTTTTT
CDR3: CSVGTGDYTGELFF
V: TRBV29-1
size: .
J: TRBJ2-2
D: TRBD1

DNA: TGTGCCAGCAGCGCCGGACAGGGCACTAGCAATCAGCCCCAGCATTTT
CDR3: CASSAGQGTSNQPQHF
V: TRBV7-8
size: .
J: TRBJ1-5
D: TRBD1

DNA: TGTGCCAGTAGTACCACGAGGGGGGGGCGTGTTACGCAGTATTTT
CDR3: CASSTTRGGRVTQYF
V: TRBV19
size: .
J: TRBJ2-3
D: .

DNA: TGCGCCAGCAGCTTGGGGACTACCCAAGAGACCCAGTACTTC
CDR3: CASSLGTTQETQYF
V: TRBV5-1
size: .
J: TRBJ2-5
D: .

DNA: TGTGCCAGCAGTGAATCCCGGAGGGGGACTTATCCGGAGCAGTTCTTC
CDR3: CASSESRRGTYPEQFF
V: TRBV25-1
size: .
J: TRBJ2-1
D: .

DNA: TGTGCCAGCAGCTTACAACAGTATAATTCACCCCTCCACTTT
CDR3: CASSLQQYNSPLHF
V: TRBV11-3
size: few
J: TRBJ1-6
D: .

DNA: TGTGCCAGCAGCTTATCCACATCCGGCACTGAAGCTTTCTTT
CDR3: CASSLSTSGTEAFF
V: TRBV7-9
size: once
J: TRBJ1-1
D: .

DNA: TGTGCCAGCAGTCAGGGACTAGCGGGATATGGGGCCAACGTCCTGACTTTC
CDR3: CASSQGLAGYGANVLTF
V: TRBV2
size: .
J: TRBJ2-6
D: TRBD2

DNA: TGTGCCAGCGGAATAAACAGGGTATTGAGTAACACCATATATTTT
CDR3: CASGINRVLSNTIYF
V: TRBV6-5
size: .
J: TRBJ1-3
D: .

DNA: TGTGCCAGCAGCTTAGCGAACTATGGCTACACCTTC
CDR3: CASSLANYGYTF
V: TRBV7-9
size: .
J: TRBJ1-2
D: .

DNA: TGCAGCGTTGAGACTAGCGAATATGGGGATCTCCCTAATAGTTGGGAGACCCAGTACTTC
CDR3: CSVETSEYGDLPNSWETQYF
V: TRBV29-1
size: .
J: TRBJ2-5
D: TRBD2

DNA: TGTGCCAGCAGCGCCCGGCGGGGGTACTATGGCTACACCTTC
CDR3: CASSARRGYYGYTF
V: TRBV6-5
size: .
J: TRBJ1-2
D: .

DNA: TGTGCTAGTGGTCTCGCGGGGGCCCTTGGCGCTCGGAACACCATATATTTT
CDR3: CASGLAGALGARNTIYF
V: TRBV12-5
size: .
J: TRBJ1-3
D: .

DNA: TGTGCCAGCAGTTTACGGCCGGGCAGTTCAAGGGCAACTAATGAAAAACTGTTTTTT
CDR3: CASSLRPGSSRATNEKLFF
V: TRBV27
size: .
J: TRBJ1-4
D: .

DNA: TGTGCCAGTAGTCCCCGAGCGGGAGGAGCTGAAGCTTTCTTT
CDR3: CASSPRAGGAEAFF
V: TRBV19
size: once
J: TRBJ1-1
D: .

DNA: TGTGCCAGCAGTCCCCTAGGGGGGGATCAGCCCCAGCATTTT
CDR3: CASSPLGGDQPQHF
V: TRBV6-5
size: .
J: TRBJ1-5
D: .

DNA: TGTGCCAGCAGTGAACGCGGGCAAGAGGACAATGAGCAGTTCTTC
CDR3: CASSERGQEDNEQFF
V: TRBV6-1
size: .
J: TRBJ2-1
D: .

DNA: TGTGCCAGCAGCATCCTATCGACCCAGTACTTC
CDR3: CASSILSTQYF
V: TRBV6-6
size: .
J: TRBJ2-5
D: .

DNA: TGTGCCAGCAGTAACTTAGCGGGTCTCTACGAGCAGTACTTC
CDR3: CASSNLAGLYEQYF
V: TRBV28
size: .
J: TRBJ2-7
D: TRBD2

DNA: TGTGCCAGCAGCTTGGGCCCTAGCGGGAGCATGTACGAGCAGTACTTC
CDR3: CASSLGPSGSMYEQYF
V: TRBV5-5
size: .
J: TRBJ2-7
D: TRBD2

DNA: TGTGCCAGCAGCATTCAGGGGGGGGCCAAAAACATTCAGTACTTC
CDR3: CASSIQGGAKNIQYF
V: TRBV7-9
size: .
J: TRBJ2-4
D: .

DNA: TGCCCCCGAGAGGGAGATCAGCCCCAGCATTTT
CDR3: CPREGDQPQHF
V: TRBV20-1
size: .
J: TRBJ1-5
D: .

DNA: TGTGCCAGTCGCGCCCAGGGGCCCGACACTGAAGCTTTCTTT
CDR3: CASRAQGPDTEAFF
V: TRBV19
size: few
J: TRBJ1-1
D: .

DNA: TGCGCCAGCAGTCATCGGGACAGGGGCTACAAACAGCCCCAGCATTTT
CDR3: CASSHRDRGYKQPQHF
V: TRBV23-1
size: .
J: TRBJ1-5
D: TRBD1

DNA: TGTGCCTGGAGTGTAGGGCAGGGGGCTGAAAAACTGTTTTTT
CDR3: CAWSVGQGAEKLFF
V: TRBV30
size: .
J: TRBJ1-4
D: TRBD1

DNA: TGTGCCAGCAGCCAAGATGGATCCGCGGGAGTTTACGAGCAGTACTTC
CDR3: CASSQDGSAGVYEQYF
V: TRBV14
size: few
J: TRBJ2-7
D: TRBD2

DNA: TGTGCCAGCAGCCAAGATCAAGCGGGGGGCACTTATGAGCAGTTCTTC
CDR3: CASSQDQAGGTYEQFF
V: TRBV4-2
size: .
J: TRBJ2-1
D: TRBD2

DNA: TGTGCCAGCAGCCGCGCCGGGACTAGCGTAGATACGCAGTATTTT
CDR3: CASSRAGTSVDTQYF
V: TRBV5-5
size: .
J: TRBJ2-3
D: TRBD2